These 23 T cell receptor beta chains originate from one sample sequenced in a study of OX40 agonist ivuxolimab in advanced cancers. The library was prepared using the immunoSEQ multiplex PCR assay. The table comes from immuneACCESS by way of TCRdb, which keeps in-frame sequences with V and J called. Part of the clones is missing from these tables; in studies checked, under half for an unresolved V gene and the rest for unknown reasons. For this sample the table gives tens of thousands of clones, of which roughly 76% were detected only once. The ten largest clones capture less than 25% of the sample. This material consisted of CD4+ or CD8+ T cells sorted from blood, taken in a trial of the OX40 agonist ivuxolimab. Source of these receptors: an adult with an advanced solid tumor such as melanoma, head and neck, liver or kidney cancer.

The chain recombines TRBV5-6 with TRBJ1-4, with 9 bases matching TRBD1. From germline, CDR1 is SGHDT and CDR2 YYEEEE. The length of the CDR3 is 17 residues. Trimming at V came to 2 bases and at J to 7 bases, leaving 12 bases not matched to a gene. CDR3 sequence: CASSLSRTGEAGEKLFF. In DNA form, the CDR3 reads TGTGCCAGCAGCTTATCCAGGACAGGGGAGGCAGGTGAAAAACTGTTTTTT.

The chain has TRBV10-3 and TRBJ1-5, with TRBD1 matching over 10 bases. From germline, CDR1 is ENHRY and CDR2 SYGVKD. J lost 4 bases, V lost 4 bases, and 7 bases had no gene match. The CDR3 consists of 16 residues. This CDR3 is CAISGDRGSRNQPQHF. CDR3 DNA: TGTGCCATCAGTGGGGACAGGGGAAGTCGGAATCAGCCCCAGCATTTT.

The chain couples TRBV6-6 to TRBJ2-1, with 7 bases lining up with TRBD2. Unmatched junction bases numbered 8, after V lost 2 bases and J lost 10 bases. CDR1 MNHNY and CDR2 SVGAGI come from the germline V gene (reference sequence). CDR3 length: 14 residues. The CDR3 DNA follows: TGTGCCAGCAGTTACAGTGGGAGGGGCCCGGAGCAGTTCTTC. Amino acid sequence: CASSYSGRGPEQFF.

This clone was recorded once. An end of the junction differs from the germline gene, which may be a read error. This chain uses TRBV7-2 with TRBJ2-7; either TRBD1 or TRBD2 may fit D (6 bases each). CDR1 SGHTA and CDR2 FQGNSA come from the germline V gene. This CDR3 comprises 15 residues. The CDR3 loop is CASSSTPGDSYEQCF. DNA for the CDR3: TGTGCCAGCAGCTCCACCCCAGGGGACTCCTACGAGCAGTGCTTC.

This clone appeared a few times. The chain has TRBV21-1 and TRBJ1-1. TRBV21-1 is assigned pseudogene status. This CDR3 has 15 amino acids. The CDR3 DNA reads as TGTGCCAGCAGCCCTCCCAAAGGGAGTCACACTGAAGCTTTCTTT. It translates to CASSPPKGSHTEAFF.

The rearrangement links TRBV12-5 to TRBJ2-6, with D perhaps matching TRBD1 (5 bases). Germline CDR1 LGHNT, CDR2 FRNRAP. The CDR3 totals 18 residues. Trimming left V 4 bases short and J 5 bases short, with 21 bases between. Here the CDR3 DNA reads TGTGCTAGTGGTTCGGAGCCTGCAGGACAAAGTCGGGCCAACGTCCTGACTTTC. It codes for CASGSEPAGQSRANVLTF.

This clone was detected only a few times. The gene calls are TRBV5-5 and TRBJ1-6, with 9 bases matching TRBD1. J gave up 8 bases and V 2 bases, and 8 bases lay outside the gene matches. The CDR3 has 16 residues. CDR1 SGHKS and CDR2 YYEKEE come from the germline V gene (reference sequence). As DNA, the CDR3 is TGTGCCAGCAGCTTAGGACAGGGGCGTCACGATTCACCCCTCCACTTT. Protein product: CASSLGQGRHDSPLHF.

The chain uses TRBV7-2 and TRBJ1-6; D is undetermined. The germline V gene encodes CDR1 SGHTA and CDR2 FQGNSA. The CDR3 is made up of 12 amino acids. The V end lost 0 bases, the J end lost 7 bases, and 1 base lay between the germline ends. The CDR3 here is CASSLANSPLHF. As DNA, the CDR3 is TGTGCCAGCAGCTTAGCAAATTCACCCCTCCACTTT.

This clone was recorded a few times. The chain has TRBV28 and TRBJ1-5, with TRBD1 as a possible D gene (5 bases). CDR3 length: 13 residues. V lost 6 bases and J 7 bases, leaving 13 bases between the germline ends. CDR1 is MDHEN, CDR2 SYDVKM, per germline. The CDR3 is CASRLLRGQPQHF. CDR3 in DNA: TGTGCCAGCAGACTGCTTAGGGGACAGCCCCAGCATTTT. Full variable domain (outside the CDR3, taken from reference TRBV28 and TRBJ1-5): DVKVTQSSRYLVKRTGEKVFLECVQDMDHENMFWYRQDPGLGLRLIYFSYDVKMKEKGDIPEGYSVSREKKERFSLILESASTNQTSMYLCASRLLRGQPQHFGDGTRLSIL.

This chain joins TRBV28 and TRBJ1-2, with D perhaps matching TRBD1 (5 bases). The V gene's germline CDR1 is MDHEN and CDR2 SYDVKM. The CDR3 has 16 amino acids. Trimming shortened V by 6 bases and J by 2 bases, and 19 bases separated the two germline ends. CDR3 region: CASSSMGPPKNYGYTF. In nucleotides, the CDR3 is TGTGCCAGCAGCTCTATGGGACCGCCTAAAAACTATGGCTACACCTTC.

The rearrangement joins TRBV27 to TRBJ2-2; the D is unclear. This CDR3 is 15 amino acids long. V was pared by 1 base and J by 1 base, with 7 bases between. Germline-derived CDR1 and CDR2 are MNHEY and SMNVEV (reference sequence). This chain's CDR3 is CASSLYQRNTGELFF. The DNA for the CDR3 is TGTGCCAGCAGTTTATATCAGCGGAACACCGGGGAGCTGTTTTTT.

The rearrangement links TRBV27 to TRBJ2-1, with D possibly being TRBD2 (5 bases). CDR3 length: 16 amino acids. Germline-derived CDR1 and CDR2 are MNHEY and SMNVEV (reference sequence). Trimming stripped 0 bases from V and 0 bases from J, with 9 bases between. CDR3 DNA sequence: TGTGCCAGCAGTTTATCAGGTGGGAGCTCCTACAATGAGCAGTTCTTC. Its translation is CASSLSGGSSYNEQFF.

V gene TRBV5-1 combines with J gene TRBJ1-2; weak D call: TRBD1 (6 bases). This CDR3 has 14 residues. The V gene lost 4 bases and the J gene lost 5 bases, with 15 bases spanning the gap. From germline, CDR1 is SGHRS and CDR2 YFSETQ. CDR3 region: CASSPGQTIYGYTF. CDR3 DNA sequence: TGCGCCAGCAGCCCAGGACAGACCATATATGGCTACACCTTC.

The chain has TRBV28 and TRBJ1-6; D gene ambiguous. Trimming shortened V by 2 bases and J by 0 bases, and 11 bases separated the two germline ends. The CDR3 runs 17 residues. In germline, CDR1 is MDHEN, CDR2 SYDVKM. The CDR3 loop reads CASSLRTGSSYNSPLHF. The CDR3 coding sequence is TGTGCCAGCAGTTTACGGACGGGCAGCTCCTATAATTCACCCCTCCACTTT.

As regards this clone: This sample includes further DNA sequences coding for the same CDR3. The V call is TRBV30, the J call TRBJ1-1; the D gene is possibly TRBD1 (6 bases). Looked up from germline, CDR1 is GTSNPN and CDR2 is SVGIG (reference sequence). This CDR3 contains 13 residues. Trimming left V 0 bases short and J 1 base short, with 6 bases between. The CDR3 nucleotides are TGTGCCTGGAGTGTACAGGGGAACACTGAAGCTTTCTTT. Translated: CAWSVQGNTEAFF.

The count of this clone is one. V usage is TRBV7-3 and J usage is TRBJ2-2; D is undetermined. The germline V and J ends were trimmed by 5 bases and 4 bases, with 8 bases remaining between them. Germline CDR1 SGHTA, CDR2 FQGTGA. The CDR3 length is 13 residues. CDR3 bases: TGTGCCAGCAGCCGTCCGGGCACCGGGGAGCTGTTTTTT. Translating it yields CASSRPGTGELFF.

This clone came up a few times. This CDR3 is also generated by other DNA sequences in the sample. The V call is TRBV18, the J call TRBJ2-7; 7 bases fit TRBD1. CDR3 length: 14 residues. With 3 bases clipped from V and 2 bases from J, the junction kept 4 bases outside the gene matches. Germline assignment: CDR1 KGHSH and CDR2 LQKENI. The CDR3 sequence is CASSPRQGTYEQYF. The DNA of the CDR3 is TGTGCCAGCTCACCTAGACAGGGAACCTACGAGCAGTACTTC.

The chain recombines TRBV4-1 with TRBJ1-5; D uncertain. CDR1 is MGHRA, CDR2 YSYEKL, per germline. The CDR3 runs to 15 residues. The V and J ends lost 3 bases and 0 bases respectively, with 9 bases between them. In DNA, the CDR3 is TGCGCCAGCAGCCAGCGTAGAGATAGCAATCAGCCCCAGCATTTT. Its translation: CASSQRRDSNQPQHF.

This clone was counted once. In DNA form, the CDR3 reads TGTGCCAGCAGTTATCGACTCTGGGAGACCCAGTACTTC. The encoded protein is CASSYRLWETQYF. This sequence joins TRBV6-6 and TRBJ2-5; unclear D gene. The CDR3 spans 13 residues. The germline V gene has CDR1 MNHNY and CDR2 SVGAGI (reference sequence). Trimming shortened V by 3 bases and J by 5 bases, and 10 bases separated the two germline ends.

The CDR3 bases are TGCGCCAGCAGCTTAGTTTCTGGGGCTGAGCAGCCCCAGCATTTT. This sequence encodes CASSLVSGAEQPQHF. This rearrangement joins TRBV5-1 to TRBJ1-5, with D perhaps matching TRBD1 (5 bases). The CDR3 runs 15 residues. Germline V gives CDR1 SGHRS, CDR2 YFSETQ. The ends were cut back, 2 bases at V and 7 bases at J, with 16 bases in the middle. The full variable domain, its missing parts supplied by reference TRBV5-1 and TRBJ1-5, is KAGVTQTPRYLIKTRGQQVTLSCSPISGHRSVSWYQQTPGQGLQFLFEYFSETQRNKGNFPGRFSGRQFSNSRSEMNVSTLELGDSALYLCASSLVSGAEQPQHFGDGTRLSIL.

CDR3 residues: CASSSISGGHTDTQYF. CDR3 DNA: TGTGCCAGCAGTTCAATCAGCGGAGGGCACACAGATACGCAGTATTTT. The rearrangement joins TRBV27 to TRBJ2-3, with D perhaps TRBD2 (6 bases). Trimming shortened V by 4 bases and J by 2 bases, and 16 bases separated the two germline ends. Germline loops: CDR1 MNHEY, CDR2 SMNVEV (reference sequence). There are 16 residues in the CDR3.

The V and J genes are TRBV28 and TRBJ2-3; D is possibly TRBD1 or TRBD2 (5 bases each). CDR1 and CDR2 from the germline V gene are MDHEN and SYDVKM. CDR3 length: 12 residues. V lost 6 bases and J lost 10, with 14 bases in between. DNA for the CDR3: TGTGCCAGCAGGGGTAAACCGGGACCGCAGTATTTT. This sequence encodes CASRGKPGPQYF.

The V and J genes are TRBV2 and TRBJ2-7, with D possibly TRBD1 on 7 matching bases. This CDR3 region has 15 residues. The V gene's germline CDR1 is SNHLY and CDR2 FYNNEI. Trimming took 6 bases from V and 0 from J, leaving 15 bases between them. DNA for the CDR3: TGTGCCAGCAGCTCCCAGGGGGGAGGCTCCTACGAGCAGTACTTC. Translated: CASSSQGGGSYEQYF.